Presented here are 22 T cell receptor beta chains from one specimen sequenced in a study of T cell changes during pregnancy in multiple sclerosis. The table came from immunoSEQ multiplex PCR; TCRdb's copy has only in-frame clones and leaves some out. The profile shows tens of thousands of clones, 75% to 95% of them singletons. The specimen comprised CD4+ T cells from peripheral blood mononuclear cells, sampled in the third trimester of pregnancy. Receptor source: a female donor in good health, enrolled as a control in a pregnancy study.

The J gene is TRBJ2-3, the V gene TRBV5-4; D is uncertain. CDR1 is SGHNT and CDR2 is YYREEE in the germline V gene (reference sequence). The CDR3 length is 14 residues. V dropped 0 bases and J dropped 2 bases, with 7 bases sitting between them. The CDR3 protein is CASSLGGPTDTQYF. In DNA form, the CDR3 reads TGTGCCAGCAGCTTGGGCGGCCCCACAGATACGCAGTATTTT. Based on the CDR3 plus reference TRBV5-4 and TRBJ2-3, the full variable domain is ETGVTQSPTHLIKTRGQQVTLRCSSQSGHNTVSWYQQALGQGPQFIFQYYREEENGRGNFPPRFSGLQFPNYSSELNVNALELDDSALYLCASSLGGPTDTQYFGPGTRLTVL.

The chain uses TRBV5-1 and TRBJ2-2; perhaps TRBD2 as D (5 bases). Trimming pared 1 base from V and 1 base from J, leaving 11 bases between. The CDR3 runs to 16 residues. CDR1 is SGHRS and CDR2 is YFSETQ in the germline V gene. In DNA, the CDR3 is TGCGCCAGCAGCTTGTCTCGGGATATGAACACCGGGGAGCTGTTTTTT. It encodes CASSLSRDMNTGELFF. The variable domain in full, completed from reference TRBV5-1 and TRBJ2-2, reads KAGVTQTPRYLIKTRGQQVTLSCSPISGHRSVSWYQQTPGQGLQFLFEYFSETQRNKGNFPGRFSGRQFSNSRSEMNVSTLELGDSALYLCASSLSRDMNTGELFFGEGSRLTVL.

The chain is built from TRBV27 and TRBJ1-6, with D perhaps TRBD1 (5 bases). CDR3 length equals 16 residues. CDR1 MNHEY and CDR2 SMNVEV come from the germline V gene (reference sequence). V lost 4 bases to trimming and J lost 9 bases, with 19 bases between them. The CDR3 sequence: CASSSPRGGIASPLHF. The CDR3 nucleotides are TGTGCCAGCAGTTCGCCCCGGGGGGGTATAGCTTCACCCCTCCACTTT.

This clone has just one count. This chain joins TRBV4-1 and TRBJ1-1; TRBD1 might be the D (6 bases). The germline V gene has CDR1 MGHRA and CDR2 YSYEKL. V gave up 1 base and J gave up 5 bases, with 20 bases separating them. This CDR3 spans 17 amino acids. The CDR3 reads CASSQVGGGRAKTEAFF. CDR3 bases: TGCGCCAGCAGCCAAGTGGGTGGGGGCCGGGCGAAAACTGAAGCTTTCTTT.

CDR3 sequence reads: CASRTATNEKLFF. CDR3 DNA sequence: TGTGCCAGTAGGACAGCAACTAATGAAAAACTGTTTTTT. This rearrangement joins TRBV19 to TRBJ1-4; D is possibly TRBD1 (5 bases). The V gene lost 6 bases and the J gene lost 0 bases, with 5 bases spanning the gap. Germline V lookup: CDR1 LNHDA, CDR2 SQIVND (reference sequence). There are 13 residues in the CDR3.

The V call is TRBV9, the J call TRBJ1-1, with 7 bases matching TRBD1. V lost 0 bases to trimming and J lost 4 bases; unmatched junction nucleotides: 0. CDR3 length: 13 amino acids. Germline V gives CDR1 SGDLS, CDR2 YYNGEE. The CDR3 coding sequence is TGTGCCAGCAGCGTAGGACAGGGCACTGAAGCTTTCTTT. Protein sequence: CASSVGQGTEAFF. Filled out from reference TRBV9 and TRBJ1-1, the complete variable domain reads DSGVTQTPKHLITATGQRVTLRCSPRSGDLSVYWYQQSLDQGLQFLIQYYNGEERAKGNILERFSAQQFPDLHSELNLSSLELGDSALYFCASSVGQGTEAFFGQGTRLTVV.

V is TRBV5-1 and J is TRBJ1-3; possible D gene TRBD1, 5 bases. CDR1 and CDR2 from the germline V gene are SGHRS and YFSETQ. V was shortened by 2 bases and J by 0 bases, with 12 bases between the two germline ends. This CDR3 region has 16 residues. Here the CDR3 reads CASSLDDSRSGNTIYF. The CDR3 coding sequence is TGCGCCAGCAGCTTAGACGACAGCCGCTCTGGAAACACCATATATTTT.

This rearrangement joins TRBV18 to TRBJ2-1; 8 nucleotides line up with TRBD1. CDR3 length: 13 amino acids. CDR1 KGHSH and CDR2 LQKENI come from the germline V gene. V lost 5 bases, J lost 6 bases, and 3 bases stayed unmatched. CDR3: CASSDTGGNEQFF. In DNA, the CDR3 is TGTGCCAGCTCAGACACAGGGGGCAATGAGCAGTTCTTC.

The chain recombines TRBV29-1 with TRBJ2-7, with TRBD1 matching 9 bases. Germline loops: CDR1 SQVTM, CDR2 ANQGSEA. This CDR3 contains 15 residues. Losses at the gene ends were 5 bases for V and 0 bases for J; bases not matched to a gene: 8. CDR3 DNA sequence: TGCAGCGTTTCGCCTCCGGGACAGGGCTCCTACGAGCAGTACTTC. The encoded protein is CSVSPPGQGSYEQYF.

This clone was seen just once. This CDR3 reads CASSSEAGKVYEKLFF. The CDR3 coding sequence is TGTGCCAGCTCAAGCGAAGCGGGGAAAGTTTATGAAAAACTGTTTTTT. This rearrangement joins TRBV18 to TRBJ1-4; D remains unclear. This CDR3 comprises 16 residues. Germline V gene lookup returns CDR1 KGHSH and CDR2 LQKENI. V was pared by 5 bases and J by 6 bases, with 19 bases between.

The genes are TRBV7-8 and TRBJ1-1, with 8 bases lining up with TRBD1. Per the germline V gene, CDR1 is SGHVS and CDR2 is FQNEAQ. This CDR3 contains 14 residues. V shed 2 bases and J 7 bases; nucleotides not matched to a gene: 6. CDR3 in amino acids: CASSLSQGANEAFF. CDR3 DNA: TGTGCCAGCAGCTTATCTCAGGGGGCGAATGAAGCTTTCTTT.

This chain's CDR3 is CASSAIPANTGELFF. The CDR3 DNA reads TGTGCCAGCAGTGCGATTCCAGCGAACACCGGGGAGCTGTTTTTT. The chain links TRBV25-1 to TRBJ2-2; D gene uncertain. V shed 4 bases and J shed 0 bases, with 9 bases lying between them. CDR1 is MGHDK, CDR2 SYGVNS, per germline. CDR3 length: 15 residues.

This clone was detected once. The rearrangement uses TRBV5-6 and TRBJ1-1; 9 nucleotides align to TRBD1. CDR3 size: 15 residues. From germline, CDR1 is SGHDT and CDR2 YYEEEE. With V trimmed by 3 bases and J by 6 bases, 9 bases remained unmatched. The CDR3 here is CASSSPPTGGAEAFF. The CDR3 nucleotides read TGTGCCAGCAGCTCGCCGCCGACAGGGGGAGCTGAAGCTTTCTTT.

The rearrangement joins TRBV19 to TRBJ1-1; D call uncertain. The CDR3 has 15 amino acids. V was clipped by 3 bases and J by 7 bases, with 18 bases between them. In germline, CDR1 is LNHDA, CDR2 SQIVND (reference sequence). The CDR3 region has the DNA TGTGCCAGTAGTATCCGCCTAGGTTTTTCGAATGAAGCTTTCTTT. Its protein product is CASSIRLGFSNEAFF.

For this clone: The germline gene is not matched at one end of the junction; a read error may be the cause. J is TRBJ2-4 and V is TRBV6-1, with D possibly matching TRBD2 (7 bases). Germline V gives CDR1 MNHNS, CDR2 SASEGT. CDR3 size: 13 residues. CDR3 DNA sequence: TGTGCCAGCAGTGAAGGAGGGGGGGGGCGCCCGGACTTC. It translates to CASSEGGGGRPDF.

CDR3 in DNA: TGTGCCACCAGCAGAGATCCTTTAACGAGGGTTCGATCGTACGAGCAGTACTTC. Translation gives CATSRDPLTRVRSYEQYF. The genes are TRBV15 and TRBJ2-7; D perhaps matches TRBD2 (5 bases). The CDR3 is made up of 18 amino acids. CDR1 and CDR2 (germline): LNHNV, YYDKDF (reference sequence). The V end lost 0 bases, the J end lost 4 bases, and 22 bases lay between the germline ends.

The genes are TRBV10-3 and TRBJ1-3; weak D call: TRBD1 (5 bases). Trimming cost V 6 bases and J 1 base, with 10 bases left between them. The CDR3 has 14 amino acids. The V gene's germline CDR1 is ENHRY and CDR2 SYGVKD. The CDR3 loop reads CAIRVEGSGNTIYF. CDR3 coding DNA: TGTGCCATCAGGGTGGAGGGGTCTGGAAACACCATATATTTT.

The chain is built from TRBV15 and TRBJ2-1, with 9 bases aligning to TRBD1. Trimming cost V 5 bases and J 9 bases; bases outside gene matches: 14. The CDR3 length is 16 residues. The germline V gene has CDR1 LNHNV and CDR2 YYDKDF (reference sequence). The CDR3 nucleotides read TGTGCCACCAGCTATAAGCCGGGACAGGGCCCCTCTGAGCAGTTCTTC. Amino acid sequence: CATSYKPGQGPSEQFF.

The chain has TRBV5-1 and TRBJ1-1, with D possibly TRBD1 on 6 matching bases. There are 15 residues in the CDR3. Germline V lookup: CDR1 SGHRS, CDR2 YFSETQ. Deletions cut 4 bases from V and 0 bases from J, with 13 bases between. The CDR3 DNA sequence: TGCGCCAGCAGCGGCGGACAGACCATGAACACTGAAGCTTTCTTT. It specifies CASSGGQTMNTEAFF.

The rearrangement joins TRBV7-3 to TRBJ2-3, with 8 bases lining up with TRBD1. V gave up 5 bases and J gave up 4 bases; unmatched junction bases: 8. This CDR3 spans 15 amino acids. In germline, CDR1 is SGHTA, CDR2 FQGTGA. The DNA of the CDR3 is TGTGCCAGCAGCCGACAGGGGTTCTATCCAGATACGCAGTATTTT. This encodes CASSRQGFYPDTQYF. The full variable domain, rest sourced from reference TRBV7-3 and TRBJ2-3, is GAGVSQTPSNKVTEKGKYVELRCDPISGHTALYWYRQSLGQGPEFLIYFQGTGAADDSGLPNDRFFAVRPEGSVSTLKIQRTERGDSAVYLCASSRQGFYPDTQYFGPGTRLTVL.

This clone was picked up one time. The chain carries TRBV9 and TRBJ2-1; D is uncertain. CDR1 is SGDLS and CDR2 is YYNGEE in the germline V gene. The CDR3 is 14 amino acids. Trimming stripped 0 bases from V and 9 bases from J, with 13 bases between. DNA of the CDR3: TGTGCCAGCAGCGTAGGTCAAGCGCCGGCTGAGCAGTTCTTC. As protein: CASSVGQAPAEQFF.

A word on this clone: The sample carries other DNA sequences with the same CDR3. The chain employs TRBV6-5 and TRBJ1-1; the D gene is possibly TRBD1 (5 bases). The CDR3 spans 15 residues. The V end lost 2 bases, the J end lost 0 bases, and 10 bases lay between the germline ends. The germline gives CDR1 MNHEY, CDR2 SVGAGI. CDR3 region: CASSYARQMNTEAFF. DNA of the CDR3: TGTGCCAGCAGTTACGCCCGACAGATGAACACTGAAGCTTTCTTT.